Here is one T cell receptor beta chain with its context. This sample is drawn from a study of shared clonotypes between healthy human individuals. Cells designated naive CD8 were CD45RO-negative and were positively selected for CCR7, with terminally differentiated effector memory CD45RA+ cells excluded. The CDR3 sequence is 14 residues long. The germline CDR1 and CDR2 sequences are SEHNR and FQNEAQ (reference sequence). Trimming removed 5 bases at V and 7 bases at J, with 18 bases between. Profiled with immunoSEQ multiplex PCR; TCRdb holds only in-frame clones, not every one. The table includes some 2.1 million clones, 80% to 95% detected once.

The sequenced material came from naive CD8+ T cells from PBMCs. This sequence was found in a man between 18 and 29 years old in good health. Some clones in this sample may be carry-over from other donors' samples. The genes are TRBV7-9 and TRBJ2-7, with D possibly being TRBD1 or TRBD2 (5 bases each). This CDR3 is CASSRPGTQGEQYF. The CDR3 nucleotides read TGTGCCAGCAGCCGCCCTGGGACCCAAGGAGAGCAGTACTTC. The full variable domain, completed using reference TRBV7-9 and TRBJ2-7, is DTGVSQNPRHKITKRGQNVTFRCDPISEHNRLYWYRQTLGQGPEFLTYFQNEAQLEKSRLLSDRFSAERPKGSFSTLEIQRTEQGDSAMYLCASSRPGTQGEQYFGPGTRLTVT.